This TCR beta chain originates from a study of STAT5B mutations in CD4+ large granular lymphocyte leukemia. Worth noting for this clone: Its antigen is as yet unknown.

Controls came from buffy coats of healthy blood donors. V was pared by 9 bases and J by 4 bases, with 9 bases of the junction left unmatched. This CDR3 has 16 residues. The germline gives CDR1 LNHDA, CDR2 SQIVND (reference sequence). Study outcomes and limitations: Roughly a quarter of private leukemic clonotypes occurred rarely in other patients' non-leukemic repertoires.

Profiled with immunoSEQ multiplex PCR; TCRdb holds only in-frame clones, not every one. The table lists about 32,000 clones, about 82% of them singletons. This receptor was identified in a human donor in good health. V usage is TRBV19 and J usage is TRBJ2-1, with 13 bases matching TRBD2. The sequencing input was CD4+ T cells from blood buffy coats. Here the CDR3 reads CASRTSGSLLYNEQFF. The CDR3 nucleotides are TGTGCCAGCAGGACTAGCGGGAGTCTTCTTTACAATGAGCAGTTCTTC.